Listed here are 27 T cell receptor beta chains from one sample, sequenced in a study of T cells in localized non-small cell lung cancer. Measured with immunoSEQ multiplex PCR; TCRdb has only the in-frame clones, and not every one. The data contain approximately 70,000 clones, about 86% of them seen just once; the ten biggest clones take up around a fifth. This specimen consisted of peripheral blood, obtained before any cancer treatment. These receptors all stem from a male donor at least 60 years old with stage III squamous cell lung carcinoma.

The chain carries TRBV6-6 and TRBJ2-7; unclear D gene. Germline V gives CDR1 MNHNY, CDR2 SVGAGI (reference sequence). Trimming pared 2 bases from V and 7 bases from J, leaving 6 bases between. This CDR3 is built from 11 residues. Here the CDR3 DNA reads TGTGCCAGCAGTTACCGGCAAGAGCAGTACGTC. Amino acids: CASSYRQEQYV.

The chain employs TRBV7-8 and TRBJ1-5, with D possibly being TRBD1 (5 bases). The CDR3 runs 17 residues. Germline V gene sequence: CDR1 SGHVS, CDR2 FQNEAQ. V was clipped by 5 bases and J by 0 bases, with 17 bases between them. In DNA form, the CDR3 reads TGTGCCAGCAGCCTTGGACAAACCGTCAATAGCAATCAGCCCCAGCATTTT. Its protein is CASSLGQTVNSNQPQHF. The full variable domain, in which reference TRBV7-8 and TRBJ1-5 provide the parts outside the CDR3, is GAGVSQSPRYKVAKRGQDVALRCDPISGHVSLFWYQQALGQGPEFLTYFQNEAQLDKSGLPSDRFFAERPEGSVSTLKIQRTQQEDSAVYLCASSLGQTVNSNQPQHFGDGTRLSIL.

This chain joins TRBV19 and TRBJ1-1; weak D call: TRBD1 (5 bases). Germline V gene sequence: CDR1 LNHDA, CDR2 SQIVND (reference sequence). There are 15 residues in the CDR3. Trimming stripped 3 bases from V and 1 base from J, with 12 bases between. The chain's CDR3 is CASSIPGRANTEAFF. The CDR3 DNA sequence: TGTGCCAGTAGTATTCCGGGCAGGGCGAACACTGAAGCTTTCTTT. The full variable domain, with the rest looked up from reference TRBV19 and TRBJ1-1, is DGGITQSPKYLFRKEGQNVTLSCEQNLNHDAMYWYRQDPGQGLRLIYYSQIVNDFQKGDIAEGYSVSREKKESFPLTVTSAQKNPTAFYLCASSIPGRANTEAFFGQGTRLTVV.

The V gene is TRBV6-6, the J gene TRBJ2-5, with D perhaps matching TRBD1 or TRBD2 (5 bases each). Germline loops: CDR1 MNHNY, CDR2 SVGAGI (reference sequence). This CDR3 region has 14 residues. V dropped 4 bases and J dropped 4 bases, with 13 bases sitting between them. CDR3 nucleotide sequence: TGTGCCAGCAGTTCCCTCTGGGGGAGAGAGACCCAGTACTTC. Its protein product is CASSSLWGRETQYF.

The V call is TRBV12-5, the J call TRBJ2-7; 12 nucleotides match TRBD1. The CDR3 spans 15 residues. Germline V CDR1 and CDR2: LGHNT, FRNRAP. V gave up 5 bases and J gave up 3 bases; unmatched junction bases: 5. The CDR3 loop reads CASGPGQGANYEQYF. In DNA form, the CDR3 reads TGTGCTAGTGGTCCGGGACAGGGGGCGAACTACGAGCAGTACTTC.

This chain connects TRBV5-6 to TRBJ1-2; no clear D gene. V gave up 4 bases and J gave up 8 bases, with 18 bases separating them. CDR3 length: 14 residues. Germline V gene lookup returns CDR1 SGHDT and CDR2 YYEEEE. CDR3 sequence (DNA): TGTGCCAGCAGCCTAAGCGGCATTACGAGGGGCTACACCTTC. Its protein product is CASSLSGITRGYTF.

The genes are TRBV19 and TRBJ1-2; TRBD1 is a possible D gene (5 bases). The CDR3 consists of 15 residues. CDR1 and CDR2 (germline): LNHDA, SQIVND (reference sequence). V gave up 3 bases and J gave up 0 bases, with 11 bases separating them. CDR3 bases: TGTGCCAGTAGTATTAAAGGGGAAGCTAACTATGGCTACACCTTC. This codes for CASSIKGEANYGYTF.

This clone was seen many times. The chain is built from TRBV6-6 and TRBJ1-5; 11 nucleotides match TRBD1. Germline trimming cut 5 bases from V and 7 bases from J; bases unmatched to any gene: 4. The length of the CDR3 is 14 residues. The V gene's germline CDR1 is MNHNY and CDR2 SVGAGI (reference sequence). The CDR3: CASSPGQGGQPQHF. The DNA of the CDR3 is TGTGCCAGCAGTCCGGGACAGGGGGGACAGCCCCAGCATTTT.

J is TRBJ1-5 and V is TRBV21-1; the table's D call of TRBD1 was not tested on the DNA. TRBV21-1 is given as a pseudogene. The CDR3 contains 18 residues. The CDR3 DNA reads TGTGCCAGCAGCAAAGTTCGGGACAGGGGTAGAGGCAATCAGCCCCAGCATTTT. Encoded protein: CASSKVRDRGRGNQPQHF.

As DNA, the CDR3 is TGTGCCAGCAGCGTAGCTAGTGGCGGTTATAATTCACCCCTCCACTTT. Amino acids: CASSVASGGYNSPLHF. The chain employs TRBV9 and TRBJ1-6; D unclear. This CDR3 is built from 16 residues. Trimming removed 0 bases at V and 4 bases at J, with 11 bases between. CDR1 and CDR2 (germline): SGDLS, YYNGEE.

This clone was seen a few times. Other DNA sequences in the sample encode the same CDR3. This chain connects TRBV18 to TRBJ2-2; D is undetermined. Germline V gene data show CDR1 as KGHSH and CDR2 as LQKENI. V gave up 1 base and J gave up 4 bases, with 4 bases separating them. The CDR3 is 13 amino acids. CDR3 loop: CASSPQVTGELFF. As DNA, the CDR3 is TGTGCCAGCTCACCACAGGTCACCGGGGAGCTGTTTTTT.

The V gene is TRBV7-3, the J gene TRBJ1-1; no firm D call. Germline V lookup: CDR1 SGHTA, CDR2 FQGTGA. The CDR3 is 11 residues long. The V gene lost 8 bases and the J gene lost 0 bases, with 4 bases spanning the gap. CDR3 sequence reads: CASVMNTEAFF. The CDR3 DNA reads as TGTGCCAGCGTCATGAACACTGAAGCTTTCTTT.

This chain links TRBV7-9 with TRBJ1-2; D unresolved. Looked up from germline, CDR1 is SEHNR and CDR2 is FQNEAQ (reference sequence). Trimming stripped 1 base from V and 7 bases from J, with 13 bases between. CDR3 length: 14 residues. The CDR3 sequence is CASSLGDIMRGYTF. The CDR3 DNA reads TGTGCCAGCAGCTTAGGGGATATTATGCGTGGCTACACCTTC.

This clone showed up just once. The genes are TRBV18 and TRBJ1-4; the D gene is possibly TRBD1 (5 bases). The ends were cut back, 2 bases at V and 7 bases at J, with 8 bases in the middle. CDR3 length: 13 amino acids. Germline values: CDR1 KGHSH, CDR2 LQKENI. The CDR3 protein is CASSPGGSEKLFF. DNA of the CDR3: TGTGCCAGCTCACCAGGGGGAAGTGAAAAACTGTTTTTT.

The rearrangement joins TRBV18 to TRBJ1-1; D is undetermined. The CDR3 runs to 14 residues. The V gene's germline CDR1 is KGHSH and CDR2 LQKENI. V was trimmed by 6 bases and J by 0 bases, leaving 11 bases between them. CDR3 in DNA: TGTGCCAGCTCTACACGGGCGGTGAACACTGAAGCTTTCTTT. It translates to CASSTRAVNTEAFF.

The V gene is TRBV29-1, the J gene TRBJ2-5; 10 nucleotides match TRBD1. J was trimmed by 4 bases and V by 7 bases; bases with no gene match: 3. The CDR3 spans 12 residues. Germline loops: CDR1 SQVTM, CDR2 ANQGSEA. CDR3 DNA: TGCAGCGCCGGGGACAGGGGAGAGACCCAGTACTTC. Its translation: CSAGDRGETQYF.

The chain carries TRBV13 and TRBJ1-5; possibly TRBD1 for D (5 bases). CDR3 length equals 19 residues. Trimming removed 7 bases from V and 0 bases from J, with 25 bases in between. Germline V gene sequence: CDR1 PRHDT, CDR2 FYEKMQ (reference sequence). The CDR3, as DNA: TGTGCCAGCATGATACCCAGAGGACGGGGACGCATTAGCAATCAGCCCCAGCATTTT. This sequence encodes CASMIPRGRGRISNQPQHF. The variable domain in full, with the rest retrieved from reference TRBV13 and TRBJ1-5, is AAGVIQSPRHLIKEKRETATLKCYPIPRHDTVYWYQQGPGQDPQFLISFYEKMQSDKGSIPDRFSAQQFSDYHSELNMSSLELGDSALYFCASMIPRGRGRISNQPQHFGDGTRLSIL.

This sequence joins TRBV19 and TRBJ2-7; D might be TRBD1 or TRBD2, each matching 6 bases. CDR1 is LNHDA, CDR2 SQIVND, per germline (reference sequence). This CDR3 comprises 16 residues. V was cut by 8 bases and J by 2 bases, with 22 bases left in between. In DNA, the CDR3 is TGTGCCAGTGCACCGGGACGGGAGAGGGGGGCCTACGAGCAGTACTTC. Amino acid sequence: CASAPGRERGAYEQYF.

The chain links TRBV6-5 to TRBJ2-6; D gene ambiguous. Germline V lookup: CDR1 MNHEY, CDR2 SVGAGI. The CDR3 has 13 amino acids. The ends were cut back, 5 bases at V and 1 base at J, with 3 bases in the middle. The CDR3 nucleotides read TGTGCCAGCAGTAGTTCTGGGGCCAACGTCCTGACTTTC. It yields the protein CASSSSGANVLTF.

The chain uses TRBV10-3 and TRBJ1-6, with 8 bases aligning to TRBD1. After removal of 6 bases from V and 7 bases from J, the junction contained 2 bases not matched to a gene. The CDR3 runs to 13 residues. Germline V gene sequence: CDR1 ENHRY, CDR2 SYGVKD. CDR3 loop: CAIRGQDNSPLHF. Written as DNA, the CDR3 is TGTGCCATCAGGGGACAGGACAATTCACCCCTCCACTTT.

This clone is deemed medium-sized (0.01 to 0.1%). The chain couples TRBV11-2 to TRBJ1-1; 7 bases agree with TRBD1. The germline CDR1 and CDR2 sequences are SGHAT and FQNNGV. J was trimmed by 0 bases and V by 4 bases; bases with no gene match: 2. The CDR3 is made up of 14 amino acids. The CDR3 DNA is TGTGCCAGCAGCTGGGGACAGATGAACACTGAAGCTTTCTTT. Protein sequence: CASSWGQMNTEAFF.

The V call is TRBV19, the J call TRBJ1-6; no clear D gene. This CDR3 region has 13 residues. V dropped 6 bases and J dropped 3 bases, with 6 bases sitting between them. The V gene's germline CDR1 is LNHDA and CDR2 SQIVND (reference sequence). The CDR3 coding sequence is TGTGCCAGTAGCCCGAGCTATAATTCACCCCTCCACTTT. This gives the protein CASSPSYNSPLHF.

The chain recombines TRBV5-6 with TRBJ1-1, with TRBD1 as a possible D gene (5 bases). The germline CDR1 and CDR2 sequences are SGHDT and YYEEEE. This CDR3 spans 14 amino acids. Trimming took 0 bases from V and 4 from J, leaving 10 bases between them. The DNA for the CDR3 is TGTGCCAGCAGCTTGGGTCGGACAACCACTGAAGCTTTCTTT. This translates into CASSLGRTTTEAFF.

The J gene is TRBJ2-5, the V gene TRBV5-1, with 8 bases fitting TRBD2. Germline V gene data show CDR1 as SGHRS and CDR2 as YFSETQ. V dropped 2 bases and J dropped 4; count of bases not matched to a gene: 10. The CDR3 sequence is 16 residues long. The CDR3 loop reads CASSLTQGAGVETQYF. For the CDR3, the DNA is TGCGCCAGCAGCTTAACCCAGGGAGCGGGAGTAGAGACCCAGTACTTC.

The V and J genes are TRBV6-1 and TRBJ2-5, with D hard to call. This CDR3 comprises 12 residues. Germline values: CDR1 MNHNS, CDR2 SASEGT. Deletions cut 1 base from V and 5 bases from J, with 5 bases between. The CDR3 DNA follows: TGTGCCAGCAGTGAAGTTTATGAGACCCAGTACTTC. This sequence encodes CASSEVYETQYF.

The rearrangement uses TRBV5-1 and TRBJ2-5; 10 positions match TRBD1. Germline lookup yields CDR1 SGHRS and CDR2 YFSETQ. This CDR3 comprises 20 residues. The junction had 21 bases not matched to a gene; V was cut back by 3 bases and J by 4 bases. CDR3 loop: CASSSGTGDRTTLARETQYF. The CDR3, as DNA: TGCGCCAGCAGCTCCGGGACAGGGGACCGGACAACACTAGCGCGAGAGACCCAGTACTTC.

The V call is TRBV9, the J call TRBJ2-3; weak D call: TRBD1 (5 bases). Trimming took off 4 bases at V and 2 bases at J, with 17 bases between the two ends. Germline assignment: CDR1 SGDLS and CDR2 YYNGEE. CDR3 length: 16 amino acids. The CDR3 DNA is TGTGCCAGCAGCACCTCCCCTAGGGGTCCCACAGATACGCAGTATTTT. This gives the protein CASSTSPRGPTDTQYF.